The next 30 T cell receptor beta chains were all read from a single sample in a study of molecular identifiers for immune sequencing clone quantification. From the PCR reads, TCRdb called clonotypes with MiXCR, one entry per CDR3 protein. The data hold around 43,000 distinct CDR3 sequences, with approximately 21% observed a single time. Sequences were obtained from naive CD8+ T cells from blood, with Jurkat cell RNA spiked in. Subset: FACS-sorted CD8+CD4-CCR7+CD45RA+ naive T cells. The source is a human donor in good health. Some libraries in this study had Jurkat cell RNA spiked in.

This clonotype has at least ten counts. The chain combines TRBV6-6 with TRBJ2-5; 7 nucleotides match TRBD1. Losses at the gene ends were 2 bases for V and 1 base for J; bases not matched to a gene: 1. CDR3 length equals 14 residues. The germline CDR1 and CDR2 sequences are MNHNY and SVGAGI (reference sequence). The CDR3 loop is CASSYRDSQETQYF. The CDR3 DNA reads TGTGCCAGCAGTTACCGGGACAGCCAAGAGACCCAGTACTTC.

This clonotype is termed medium-sized. The chain joins TRBV29-1 to TRBJ2-2; unclear D gene. The CDR3 consists of 15 residues. V was shortened by 6 bases and J by 1 base, with 15 bases between the two germline ends. The germline V gene encodes CDR1 SQVTM and CDR2 ANQGSEA. In nucleotides, the CDR3 is TGCAGCGTGATATGGGTACAACAGAACACCGGGGAGCTGTTTTTT. Translation gives CSVIWVQQNTGELFF.

This clonotype was counted at least ten times. The chain uses TRBV6-5 and TRBJ2-7, with 8 bases lining up with TRBD1. This CDR3 is built from 15 residues. Trimming took 6 bases from V and 4 from J; bases not matched to a gene: 11. Germline values: CDR1 MNHEY, CDR2 SVGAGI. CDR3 bases: TGTGCCAGCAGCTTTACCCCGGACAGGGTTTACGAGCAGTACTTC. It is translated as CASSFTPDRVYEQYF.

This clonotype was recorded at least ten times. The chain is built from TRBV18 and TRBJ1-5; D gene unclear. This CDR3 region has 14 residues. V dropped 1 base and J dropped 3 bases, with 7 bases sitting between them. Germline-derived CDR1 and CDR2 are KGHSH and LQKENI. The CDR3 DNA reads TGTGCCAGCTCACCACAAGGGTACAATCAGCCCCAGCATTTT. It is translated as CASSPQGYNQPQHF.

This clonotype was seen repeatedly, ten times or more. V is TRBV7-2 and J is TRBJ2-6; 8 bases align to TRBD2. The CDR3 length is 18 residues. V lost 3 bases, J lost 0 bases, and 7 bases stayed unmatched. Germline V gene lookup returns CDR1 SGHTA and CDR2 FQGNSA. CDR3 sequence: CASSLAGLALSGANVLTF. CDR3 DNA sequence: TGTGCCAGCAGCTTGGCTGGACTAGCACTCTCTGGGGCCAACGTCCTGACTTTC.

This clonotype was found many times. The chain is built from TRBV10-3 and TRBJ2-3; TRBD2 matches 11 bases. Germline V CDR1 and CDR2: ENHRY, SYGVKD. V was pared by 2 bases and J by 2 bases, with 6 bases of the junction left unmatched. The length of the CDR3 is 17 residues. The CDR3 DNA reads TGTGCCATCAGTGAGAATCTAGCGGGGGGACCCACAGATACGCAGTATTTT. Protein: CAISENLAGGPTDTQYF.

This clonotype was picked up many times. The V call is TRBV29-1, the J call TRBJ2-1; 10 bases are shared with TRBD2. Trimming cost V 6 bases and J 9 bases; bases outside gene matches: 11. Per germline, CDR1 SQVTM and CDR2 ANQGSEA. The CDR3 has 14 residues. The CDR3 here is CSVRPSGSLGEQFF. In DNA form, the CDR3 reads TGCAGCGTGCGCCCTAGCGGGAGTCTGGGTGAGCAGTTCTTC.

This clonotype was detected many times. V gene TRBV27 combines with J gene TRBJ2-7; weak D call: TRBD1 (6 bases). V was cut by 0 bases and J by 0 bases, with 9 bases left in between. CDR1 is MNHEY and CDR2 is SMNVEV in the germline V gene (reference sequence). The CDR3 spans 15 residues. CDR3 sequence (DNA): TGTGCCAGCAGTTTATCCGGCAGGGGCTCCTACGAGCAGTACTTC. Encoded protein: CASSLSGRGSYEQYF.

This clonotype was counted ten times or more. This chain connects TRBV4-3 to TRBJ1-1, with a weak D call TRBD1 (5 bases). CDR3 length: 18 amino acids. Trimming took 3 bases from V and 3 from J, leaving 23 bases between them. Germline assignment: CDR1 LGHNA and CDR2 YSLEER. The CDR3 sequence is CASSQNLFRTAGDTEAFF. The CDR3 nucleotides read TGCGCCAGCAGCCAGAACTTGTTCCGGACGGCGGGGGACACTGAAGCTTTCTTT.

This chain connects TRBV27 to TRBJ2-3; no reliable D call. Trimming pared 3 bases from V and 0 bases from J, leaving 4 bases between. The V gene's germline CDR1 is MNHEY and CDR2 SMNVEV (reference sequence). The CDR3 is made up of 13 amino acids. The CDR3 reads CASSFLSTDTQYF. The CDR3 DNA reads TGTGCCAGCAGTTTCCTTAGCACAGATACGCAGTATTTT.

This clonotype was counted many times. The CDR3 nucleotides read TGTGCCAGCAGCCGACTAGGGGACTACGAGCAGTACTTC. Encoded protein: CASSRLGDYEQYF. The rearrangement uses TRBV28 and TRBJ2-7; tentative D call: TRBD2 (6 bases). In germline, CDR1 is MDHEN, CDR2 SYDVKM. The CDR3 consists of 13 residues. V lost 6 bases to trimming and J lost 3 bases, with 12 bases between them. The full variable domain, in which reference TRBV28 and TRBJ2-7 provide the parts outside the CDR3, is DVKVTQSSRYLVKRTGEKVFLECVQDMDHENMFWYRQDPGLGLRLIYFSYDVKMKEKGDIPEGYSVSREKKERFSLILESASTNQTSMYLCASSRLGDYEQYFGPGTRLTVT.

This clonotype was counted many times. The chain has TRBV12-3 or TRBV12-4 and TRBJ2-5, with D possibly matching TRBD1 (6 bases). There are 16 residues in the CDR3. The V end was cut by 4 bases, the J end by 2 bases, with 17 bases between. The CDR3 protein is CASSWSGARLQETQYF. CDR3 bases: TGTGCCAGCAGTTGGTCAGGGGCCCGGCTTCAAGAGACCCAGTACTTC.

This clonotype was picked up many times. Here the CDR3 DNA reads TGCGCCAGCAGCTCAGGCGGAAACACTGAAGCTTTCTTT. This sequence encodes CASSSGGNTEAFF. This chain connects TRBV4-1 to TRBJ1-1, with D unclear. CDR3 length: 13 residues. The V gene's germline CDR1 is MGHRA and CDR2 YSYEKL. V shed 5 bases and J shed 2 bases, with 9 bases lying between them.

This clonotype has only a few counts. J is TRBJ1-1 and V is TRBV19, with D hard to call. V lost 3 bases, J lost 6 bases, and 11 bases lay in between. The CDR3 is made up of 13 amino acids. Germline CDR1 and CDR2: LNHDA and SQIVND (reference sequence). CDR3 DNA: TGTGCCAGTAGTATCCGATTGACCTCTGAAGCTTTCTTT. Its protein product is CASSIRLTSEAFF.

This clonotype was detected ten times or more. CDR3 residues: CASSDSVGGRTEAFF. The CDR3 DNA follows: TGTGCCAGCAGTGATTCCGTCGGGGGGAGGACTGAAGCTTTCTTT. The chain has TRBV25-1 and TRBJ1-1; a weak D match, TRBD1 (5 bases). CDR3 size: 15 residues. Germline CDR1 is MGHDK and CDR2 is SYGVNS. The V end lost 3 bases, the J end lost 5 bases, and 16 bases lay between the germline ends.

The DNA of the CDR3 is TGTGCCAGCAGCTCCACAGCCACGACAGCGCGGGGCTACACCTTC. It specifies CASSSTATTARGYTF. The chain carries TRBV7-2 and TRBJ1-2, with D possibly being TRBD1 (5 bases). CDR1 and CDR2 (germline): SGHTA, FQGNSA. V was trimmed by 4 bases and J by 8 bases, leaving 20 bases between them. The CDR3 spans 15 residues. Drawing the rest from reference TRBV7-2 and TRBJ1-2, the complete variable domain is GAGVSQSPSNKVTEKGKDVELRCDPISGHTALYWYRQSLGQGLEFLIYFQGNSAPDKSGLPSDRFSAERTGGSVSTLTIQRTQQEDSAVYLCASSSTATTARGYTFGSGTRLTVV.

This clonotype has at least ten counts. The V and J genes are TRBV14 and TRBJ2-1, with D perhaps matching TRBD2 (5 bases). The CDR3 sequence is 13 residues long. Trimming removed 5 bases from V and 10 bases from J, with 15 bases in between. Per the germline V gene, CDR1 is SGHDN and CDR2 is FVKESK. The CDR3 DNA sequence: TGTGCCAGCAGCGAACGACTAACCCTAGAGCAGTTCTTC. This gives the protein CASSERLTLEQFF.

This clonotype was recorded many times. The chain joins TRBV5-6 to TRBJ1-2; 7 bases are shared with TRBD1. Trimming took 2 bases from V and 2 from J; bases not matched to a gene: 9. There are 16 residues in the CDR3. Germline loops: CDR1 SGHDT, CDR2 YYEEEE. The CDR3: CASSLFLGQFNYGYTF. CDR3 sequence (DNA): TGTGCCAGCAGCTTATTCTTGGGACAGTTCAACTATGGCTACACCTTC.

J is TRBJ2-5 and V is TRBV12-3 or TRBV12-4; the match to TRBD1 covers 9 bases. The CDR3 totals 14 residues. The ends lost 6 bases at V and 5 bases at J; junction bases unmatched: 7. The CDR3 region has the DNA TGTGCCAGCAGCTCTGCGGGGACAGGGGAGACCCAGTACTTC. This sequence encodes CASSSAGTGETQYF.

This clonotype was detected many times. The rearrangement joins TRBV7-8 to TRBJ2-7; 11 bases match TRBD2. Germline V gives CDR1 SGHVS, CDR2 FQNEAQ. The CDR3 covers 15 residues. V shed 4 bases, J shed 3 bases, and the junction held 5 bases outside the gene matches. The CDR3 nucleotides read TGTGCCAGCAGCTACCGACTAGCGGGGTACTACGAGCAGTACTTC. This gives the protein CASSYRLAGYYEQYF.

At least ten counts were recorded for this clonotype. V is TRBV25-1 and J is TRBJ2-7, with D uncertain. Trimming took off 4 bases at V and 3 bases at J, with 13 bases between the two ends. The CDR3 is made up of 14 amino acids. Germline CDR1 MGHDK, CDR2 SYGVNS. In DNA, the CDR3 is TGTGCCAGCAGTGTCCAGGATGAAATCTACGAGCAGTACTTC. It codes for CASSVQDEIYEQYF.

This clonotype was observed at least ten times. The rearrangement links TRBV7-8 to TRBJ2-3; 7 positions match TRBD1. The CDR3 runs 15 residues. The ends lost 6 bases at V and 2 bases at J; junction bases unmatched: 8. CDR1 SGHVS and CDR2 FQNEAQ come from the germline V gene. CDR3 sequence reads: CASRHDRALTDTQYF. CDR3 sequence (DNA): TGTGCCAGCAGACACGACAGGGCCCTCACAGATACGCAGTATTTT.

This clonotype was recorded a few times. A much larger clonotype is one base distant, so this may be a read error. The CDR3 spells CASTYSLEYEQYF. CDR3 DNA sequence: TGTGCCAGCACCTACAGTTTGGAGTACGAGCAGTACTTC. The V call is TRBV6-2 or TRBV6-3, the J call TRBJ2-7, with D uncertain. This CDR3 is 13 amino acids long. The germline V gene has CDR1 MNHEY and CDR2 SVGEGT. The V end was cut by 7 bases, the J end by 4 bases, with 14 bases between.

This clonotype appeared many times. The rearrangement uses TRBV30 and TRBJ2-3; 12 nucleotides match TRBD2. V was pared by 0 bases and J by 5 bases, with 3 bases of the junction left unmatched. CDR1 GTSNPN and CDR2 SVGIG come from the germline V gene (reference sequence). The CDR3 length is 15 residues. The CDR3 nucleotides are TGTGCCTGGAGTGTACTAGCGGGGGGACTAGATACGCAGTATTTT. The encoded protein is CAWSVLAGGLDTQYF.

For this clonotype: A read error is possible here, since a much larger clone lies one base away. This chain uses TRBV27 with TRBJ1-6; maybe TRBD1 (5 bases). Germline V lookup: CDR1 MNHEY, CDR2 SMNVEV (reference sequence). The CDR3 spans 15 residues. CDR3 residues: CASSLWDAYNAPLHF. For the CDR3, the DNA is TGTGCCAGCAGTTTATGGGACGCCTATAATGCACCCCTCCACTTT.

The chain has TRBV12-3 or TRBV12-4 and TRBJ2-3, with 8 bases fitting TRBD2. This CDR3 is 15 amino acids long. Trimming at V came to 5 bases and at J to 3 bases, leaving 7 bases not matched to a gene. The DNA of the CDR3 is TGTGCCAGCAGTCTGCCGGGACTAGTGACAGATACGCAGTATTTT. Protein sequence: CASSLPGLVTDTQYF.

This clonotype was seen many times. The chain combines TRBV20-1 with TRBJ2-2; 7 bases fit TRBD2. With 3 bases clipped from V and 5 bases from J, the junction kept 9 bases outside the gene matches. The CDR3 is 15 amino acids. Per the germline V gene, CDR1 is DFQATT and CDR2 is SNEGSKA (reference sequence). Written as DNA, the CDR3 is TGCAGTGCTAGTTATCGGGGGGATGGGACCGGGGAGCTGTTTTTT. Protein sequence: CSASYRGDGTGELFF.

This clonotype was observed at least ten times. The V call is TRBV7-2, the J call TRBJ2-3, with 10 bases aligning to TRBD1. The CDR3 runs 24 residues. V was clipped by 1 base and J by 0 bases; unmatched bases: 25. The germline V gene has CDR1 SGHTA and CDR2 FQGNSA. CDR3 residues: CASSLVPGQGGHWSLESSTDTQYF. The CDR3 nucleotides are TGTGCCAGCAGCTTAGTCCCCGGACAGGGGGGACATTGGTCGCTAGAGTCTAGCACAGATACGCAGTATTTT.

This clonotype was detected many times. The CDR3 sequence: CASSAGGAGVGNTIYF. The DNA for the CDR3 is TGCGCCAGCAGCGCCGGAGGGGCAGGGGTCGGAAACACCATATATTTT. The V gene is TRBV5-1, the J gene TRBJ1-3; possible D gene TRBD1, 6 bases. This CDR3 is 16 amino acids long. Germline-derived CDR1 and CDR2 are SGHRS and YFSETQ. V lost 4 bases, J lost 4 bases, and 18 bases lay in between.

This clonotype was detected many times. This chain connects TRBV7-8 to TRBJ2-5; 10 positions agree with TRBD2. This CDR3 spans 15 amino acids. V shed 6 bases and J 3 bases; nucleotides not matched to a gene: 7. The germline gives CDR1 SGHVS, CDR2 FQNEAQ. The CDR3 region has the DNA TGTGCCAGCAGACCAGCGGGGGGGCCCGAAGAGACCCAGTACTTC. This gives the protein CASRPAGGPEETQYF.